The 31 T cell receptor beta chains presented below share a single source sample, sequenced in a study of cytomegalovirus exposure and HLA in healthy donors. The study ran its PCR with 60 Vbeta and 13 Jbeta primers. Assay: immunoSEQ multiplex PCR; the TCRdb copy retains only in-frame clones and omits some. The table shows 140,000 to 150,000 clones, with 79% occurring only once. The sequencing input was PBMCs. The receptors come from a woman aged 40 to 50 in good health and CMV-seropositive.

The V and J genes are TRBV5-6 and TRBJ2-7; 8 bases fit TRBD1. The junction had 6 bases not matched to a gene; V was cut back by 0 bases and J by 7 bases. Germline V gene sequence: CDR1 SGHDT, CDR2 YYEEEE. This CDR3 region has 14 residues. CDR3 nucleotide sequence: TGTGCCAGCAGCTTGGAGCAGGGGGCATGGGAGCAGTACTTC. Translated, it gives CASSLEQGAWEQYF.

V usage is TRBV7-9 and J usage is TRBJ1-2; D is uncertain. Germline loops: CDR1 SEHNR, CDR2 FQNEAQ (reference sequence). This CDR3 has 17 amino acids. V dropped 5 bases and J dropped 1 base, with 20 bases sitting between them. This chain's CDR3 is CASSPSSGLYFNYGYTF. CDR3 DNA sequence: TGTGCCAGCAGCCCGTCGTCGGGTCTCTACTTTAACTATGGCTACACCTTC.

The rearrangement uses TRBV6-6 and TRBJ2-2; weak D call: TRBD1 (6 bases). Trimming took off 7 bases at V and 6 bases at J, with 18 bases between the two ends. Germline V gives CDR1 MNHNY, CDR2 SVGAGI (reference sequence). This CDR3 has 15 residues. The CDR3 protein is CASNRAHSGAGELFF. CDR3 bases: TGTGCCAGCAACAGGGCGCATTCAGGCGCCGGGGAGCTGTTTTTT.

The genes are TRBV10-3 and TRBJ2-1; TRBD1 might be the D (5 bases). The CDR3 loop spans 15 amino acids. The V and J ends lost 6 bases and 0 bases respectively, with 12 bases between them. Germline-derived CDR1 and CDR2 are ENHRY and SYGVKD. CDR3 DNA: TGTGCCATCAGGGACACCACCAGCTCCTACAATGAGCAGTTCTTC. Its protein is CAIRDTTSSYNEQFF.

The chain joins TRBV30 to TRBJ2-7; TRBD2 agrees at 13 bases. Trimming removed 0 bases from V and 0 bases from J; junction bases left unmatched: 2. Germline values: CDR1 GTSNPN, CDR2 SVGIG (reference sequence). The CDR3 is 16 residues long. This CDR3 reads CAWSVGTSGDSYEQYF. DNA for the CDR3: TGTGCCTGGAGTGTAGGGACTAGCGGGGACTCCTACGAGCAGTACTTC.

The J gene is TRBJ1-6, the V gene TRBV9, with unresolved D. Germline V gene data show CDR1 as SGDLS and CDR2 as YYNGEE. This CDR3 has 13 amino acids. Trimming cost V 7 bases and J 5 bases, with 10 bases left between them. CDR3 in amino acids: CASALAHNSPLHF. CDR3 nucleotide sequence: TGTGCCAGCGCCTTGGCCCATAATTCACCCCTCCACTTT.

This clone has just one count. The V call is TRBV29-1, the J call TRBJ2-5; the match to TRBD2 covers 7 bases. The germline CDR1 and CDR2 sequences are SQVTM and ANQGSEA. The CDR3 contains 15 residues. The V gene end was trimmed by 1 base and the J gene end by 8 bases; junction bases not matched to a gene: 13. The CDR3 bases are TGCAGCGTTGAAGGCCGGGACTACTTCCAATTTACCCAGTACTTC. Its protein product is CSVEGRDYFQFTQYF.

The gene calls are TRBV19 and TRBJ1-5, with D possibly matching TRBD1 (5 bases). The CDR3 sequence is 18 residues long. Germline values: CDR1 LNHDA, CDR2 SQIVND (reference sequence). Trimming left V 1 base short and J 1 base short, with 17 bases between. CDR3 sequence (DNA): TGTGCCAGTAGTATAGGTGCTTTGGGGGGGTTGAGCAATCAGCCCCAGCATTTT. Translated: CASSIGALGGLSNQPQHF. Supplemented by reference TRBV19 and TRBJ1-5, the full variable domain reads DGGITQSPKYLFRKEGQNVTLSCEQNLNHDAMYWYRQDPGQGLRLIYYSQIVNDFQKGDIAEGYSVSREKKESFPLTVTSAQKNPTAFYLCASSIGALGGLSNQPQHFGDGTRLSIL.

CDR3: CSVIRRLDTEAFF. The CDR3 DNA reads TGCAGCGTTATCAGGCGATTAGACACTGAAGCTTTCTTT. J is TRBJ1-1 and V is TRBV29-1; D ambiguous. V lost 5 bases to trimming and J lost 3 bases, with 13 bases between them. The germline V gene encodes CDR1 SQVTM and CDR2 ANQGSEA. The CDR3 runs to 13 residues.

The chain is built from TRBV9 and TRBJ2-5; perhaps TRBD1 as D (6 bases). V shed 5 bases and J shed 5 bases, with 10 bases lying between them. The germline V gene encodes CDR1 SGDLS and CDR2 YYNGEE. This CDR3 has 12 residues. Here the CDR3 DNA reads TGTGCCAGCAGTCTTAGGGGGGAGACCCAGTACTTC. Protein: CASSLRGETQYF.

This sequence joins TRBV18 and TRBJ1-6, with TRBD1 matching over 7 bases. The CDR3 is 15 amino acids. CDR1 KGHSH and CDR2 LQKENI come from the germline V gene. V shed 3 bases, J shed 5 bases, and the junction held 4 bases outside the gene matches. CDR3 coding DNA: TGTGCCAGCTCACCCCGACAGGGTGATAATTCACCCCTCCACTTT. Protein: CASSPRQGDNSPLHF.

CDR3 DNA sequence: TGTGCCAGCAGTTCACCAGCTGGCGGGGGCCCCTCCTACGAGCAGTACTTC. It codes for CASSSPAGGGPSYEQYF. The J gene is TRBJ2-7, the V gene TRBV28, with D possibly being TRBD2 (7 bases). Germline CDR1 MDHEN, CDR2 SYDVKM. V lost 4 bases and J 0 bases, leaving 19 bases between the germline ends. The CDR3 extends over 17 amino acids.

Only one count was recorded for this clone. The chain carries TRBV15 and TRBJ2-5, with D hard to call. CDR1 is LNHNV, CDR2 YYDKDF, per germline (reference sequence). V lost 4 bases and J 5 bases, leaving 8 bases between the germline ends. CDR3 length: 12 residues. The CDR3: CATSKSRETQYF. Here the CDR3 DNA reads TGTGCCACCAGCAAATCCAGGGAGACCCAGTACTTC.

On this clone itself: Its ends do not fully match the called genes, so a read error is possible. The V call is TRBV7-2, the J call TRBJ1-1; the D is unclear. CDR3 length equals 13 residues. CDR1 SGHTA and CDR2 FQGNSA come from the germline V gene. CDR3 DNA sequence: TGTGCCAGCAGCGTAGCCACAAGTGGTGAAGCTTTCTTT. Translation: CASSVATSGEAFF.

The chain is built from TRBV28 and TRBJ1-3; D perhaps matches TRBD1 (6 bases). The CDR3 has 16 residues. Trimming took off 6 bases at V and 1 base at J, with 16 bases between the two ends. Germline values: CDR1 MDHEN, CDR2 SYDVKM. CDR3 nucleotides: TGTGCCAGCAGGATCGGACAGCAAAATTCTGGAAACACCATATATTTT. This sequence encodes CASRIGQQNSGNTIYF.

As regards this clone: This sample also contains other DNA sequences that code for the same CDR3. The CDR3 region has the DNA TGTGCCATCAGTGAGTCCGGAGGGGAGACCCAGTACTTC. Amino acids: CAISESGGETQYF. V gene TRBV10-3 combines with J gene TRBJ2-5, with D maybe TRBD2 (6 bases). The V and J ends lost 0 bases and 5 bases respectively, with 7 bases between them. CDR3 length equals 13 residues. CDR1 is ENHRY and CDR2 is SYGVKD in the germline V gene.

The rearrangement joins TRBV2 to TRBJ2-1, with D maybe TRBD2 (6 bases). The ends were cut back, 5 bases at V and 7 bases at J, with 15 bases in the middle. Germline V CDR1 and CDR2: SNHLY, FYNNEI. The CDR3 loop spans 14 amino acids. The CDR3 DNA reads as TGTGCCAGCAGTAGGGGACTGCCCGAAAATGAGCAGTTCTTC. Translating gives CASSRGLPENEQFF.

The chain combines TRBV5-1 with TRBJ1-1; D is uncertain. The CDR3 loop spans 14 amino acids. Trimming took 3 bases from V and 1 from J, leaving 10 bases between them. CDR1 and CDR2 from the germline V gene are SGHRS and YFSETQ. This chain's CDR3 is CASSSLDGNTEAFF. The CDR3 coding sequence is TGCGCCAGCAGCTCTCTAGACGGGAACACTGAAGCTTTCTTT.

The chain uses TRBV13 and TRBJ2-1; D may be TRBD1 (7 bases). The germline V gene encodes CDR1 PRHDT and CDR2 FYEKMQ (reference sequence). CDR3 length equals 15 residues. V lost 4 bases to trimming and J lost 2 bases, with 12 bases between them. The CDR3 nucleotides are TGTGCCAGCAGCTCGCAGGGGGGAGCCTACAATGAGCAGTTCTTC. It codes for CASSSQGGAYNEQFF.

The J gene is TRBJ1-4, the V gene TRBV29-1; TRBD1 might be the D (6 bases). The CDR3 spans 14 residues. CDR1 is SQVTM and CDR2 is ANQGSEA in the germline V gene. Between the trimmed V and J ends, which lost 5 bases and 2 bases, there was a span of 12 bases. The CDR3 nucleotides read TGCAGCGTTTCTTGGACAGCGACTAATGAAAAACTGTTTTTT. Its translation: CSVSWTATNEKLFF.

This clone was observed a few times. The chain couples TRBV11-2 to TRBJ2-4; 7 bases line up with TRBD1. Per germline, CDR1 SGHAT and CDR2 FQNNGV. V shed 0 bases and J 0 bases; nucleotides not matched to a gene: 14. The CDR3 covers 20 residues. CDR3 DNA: TGTGCCAGCAGCTTAGACTCGAGACAGGGTCGACTTCTAGCCAAAAACATTCAGTACTTC. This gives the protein CASSLDSRQGRLLAKNIQYF.

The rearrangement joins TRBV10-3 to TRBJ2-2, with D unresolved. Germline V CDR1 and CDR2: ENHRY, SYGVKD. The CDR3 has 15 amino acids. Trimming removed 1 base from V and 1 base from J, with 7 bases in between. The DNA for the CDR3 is TGTGCCATCAGTGAGTTGTCGCGGAACACCGGGGAGCTGTTTTTT. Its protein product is CAISELSRNTGELFF.

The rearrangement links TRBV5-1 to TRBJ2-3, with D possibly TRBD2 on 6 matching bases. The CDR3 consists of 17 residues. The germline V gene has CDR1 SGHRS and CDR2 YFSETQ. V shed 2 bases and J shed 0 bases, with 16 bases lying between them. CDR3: CASSLTGLLLSTDTQYF. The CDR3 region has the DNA TGCGCCAGCAGCTTAACGGGACTTTTGCTTAGCACAGATACGCAGTATTTT. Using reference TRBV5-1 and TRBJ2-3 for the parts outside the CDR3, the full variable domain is KAGVTQTPRYLIKTRGQQVTLSCSPISGHRSVSWYQQTPGQGLQFLFEYFSETQRNKGNFPGRFSGRQFSNSRSEMNVSTLELGDSALYLCASSLTGLLLSTDTQYFGPGTRLTVL.

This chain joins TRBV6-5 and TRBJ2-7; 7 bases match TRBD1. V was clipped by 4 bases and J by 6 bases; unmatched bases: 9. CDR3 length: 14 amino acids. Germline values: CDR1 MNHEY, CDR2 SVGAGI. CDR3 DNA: TGTGCCAGCAGTTCCCGGACAGGTCTCAGCGAGCAGTACTTC. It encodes CASSSRTGLSEQYF.

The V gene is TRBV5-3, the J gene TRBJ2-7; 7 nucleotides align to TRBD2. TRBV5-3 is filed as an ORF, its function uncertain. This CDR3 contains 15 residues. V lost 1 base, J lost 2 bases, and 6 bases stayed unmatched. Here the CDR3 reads CARSLIAGPPYEQYF. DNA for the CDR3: TGTGCCAGAAGCTTGATAGCGGGTCCCCCCTACGAGCAGTACTTC.

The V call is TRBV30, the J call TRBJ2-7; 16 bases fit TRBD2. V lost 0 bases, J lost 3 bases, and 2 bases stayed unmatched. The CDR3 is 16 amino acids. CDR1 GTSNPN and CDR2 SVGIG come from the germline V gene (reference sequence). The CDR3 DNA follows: TGTGCCTGGAGTGTAGGGACTAGCGGGGGGGTCTACGAGCAGTACTTC. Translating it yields CAWSVGTSGGVYEQYF. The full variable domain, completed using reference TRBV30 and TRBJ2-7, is SQTIHQWPATLVQPVGSPLSLECTVEGTSNPNLYWYRQAAGRGLQLLFYSVGIGQISSEVPQNLSASRPQDRQFILSSKKLLLSDSGFYLCAWSVGTSGGVYEQYFGPGTRLTVT.

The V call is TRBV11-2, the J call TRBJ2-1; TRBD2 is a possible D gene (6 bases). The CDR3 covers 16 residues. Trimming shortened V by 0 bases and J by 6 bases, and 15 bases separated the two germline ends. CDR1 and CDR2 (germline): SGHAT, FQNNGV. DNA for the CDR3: TGTGCCAGCAGCTTAGATCTTCTTATGGGGGGCAATGAGCAGTTCTTC. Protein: CASSLDLLMGGNEQFF. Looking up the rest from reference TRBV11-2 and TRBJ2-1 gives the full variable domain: EAGVAQSPRYKIIEKRQSVAFWCNPISGHATLYWYQQILGQGPKLLIQFQNNGVVDDSQLPKDRFSAERLKGVDSTLKIQPAKLEDSAVYLCASSLDLLMGGNEQFFGPGTRLTVL.

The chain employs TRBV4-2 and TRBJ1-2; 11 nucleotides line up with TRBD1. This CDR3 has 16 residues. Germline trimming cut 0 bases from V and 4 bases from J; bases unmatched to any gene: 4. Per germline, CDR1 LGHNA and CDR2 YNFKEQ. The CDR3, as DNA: TGTGCCAGCAGCCAAGATCTCGGGACAGGGGGCTATGGCTACACCTTC. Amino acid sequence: CASSQDLGTGGYGYTF.

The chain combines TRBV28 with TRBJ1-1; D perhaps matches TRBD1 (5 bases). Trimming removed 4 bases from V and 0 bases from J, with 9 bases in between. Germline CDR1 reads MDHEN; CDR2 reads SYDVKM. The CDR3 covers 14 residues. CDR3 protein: CASSSRTLNTEAFF. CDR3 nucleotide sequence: TGTGCCAGCAGTTCCCGGACACTGAACACTGAAGCTTTCTTT.

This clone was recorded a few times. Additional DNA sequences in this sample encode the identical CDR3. CDR3 region: CASSLGQANTEAFF. The CDR3 DNA reads as TGTGCCAGCAGCTTAGGGCAGGCAAACACTGAAGCTTTCTTT. V and J are TRBV7-9 and TRBJ1-1, with D hard to call. This CDR3 region has 14 residues. Trimming shortened V by 1 base and J by 2 bases, and 8 bases separated the two germline ends. Germline lookup yields CDR1 SEHNR and CDR2 FQNEAQ (reference sequence).

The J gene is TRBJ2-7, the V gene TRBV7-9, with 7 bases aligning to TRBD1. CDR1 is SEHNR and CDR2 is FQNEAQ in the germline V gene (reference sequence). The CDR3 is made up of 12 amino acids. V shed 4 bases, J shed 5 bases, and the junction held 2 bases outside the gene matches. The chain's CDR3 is CASSWGQNEQYF. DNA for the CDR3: TGTGCCAGCAGCTGGGGACAGAACGAGCAGTACTTC.